This T cell receptor beta chain was obtained from a study of graft-versus-host responses after intestinal transplantation. On the study more broadly: Every recipient had anti-thymocyte globulin induction and about three years of tacrolimus plus steroids.

This clone was recorded a few times. Antigen specificity is unknown. The table came from immunoSEQ multiplex PCR; TCRdb's copy has only in-frame clones and leaves some out. The sample lists 20,000 to 25,000 clones, approximately 94% occurring once. Notes on the study in general: GvH clones occurred in recipient marrow; some first appeared in ileum or blood.

With 2 bases removed from V and 0 bases from J, the gap between germline ends came to 11 bases. The CDR3 covers 16 residues. Germline CDR1 is MNHNY and CDR2 is SVGAGI (reference sequence). This rearrangement joins TRBV6-6 to TRBJ1-3, with D uncertain. The receptor's source is a human patient who received an intestinal transplant, so some T cells may come from the graft donor. The sample here was PBMCs, taken 156 days after intestinal transplant. CDR3 sequence reads: CASSYPKDGSGNTIYF. In DNA form, the CDR3 reads TGTGCCAGCAGTTACCCGAAGGACGGCTCTGGAAACACCATATATTTT.